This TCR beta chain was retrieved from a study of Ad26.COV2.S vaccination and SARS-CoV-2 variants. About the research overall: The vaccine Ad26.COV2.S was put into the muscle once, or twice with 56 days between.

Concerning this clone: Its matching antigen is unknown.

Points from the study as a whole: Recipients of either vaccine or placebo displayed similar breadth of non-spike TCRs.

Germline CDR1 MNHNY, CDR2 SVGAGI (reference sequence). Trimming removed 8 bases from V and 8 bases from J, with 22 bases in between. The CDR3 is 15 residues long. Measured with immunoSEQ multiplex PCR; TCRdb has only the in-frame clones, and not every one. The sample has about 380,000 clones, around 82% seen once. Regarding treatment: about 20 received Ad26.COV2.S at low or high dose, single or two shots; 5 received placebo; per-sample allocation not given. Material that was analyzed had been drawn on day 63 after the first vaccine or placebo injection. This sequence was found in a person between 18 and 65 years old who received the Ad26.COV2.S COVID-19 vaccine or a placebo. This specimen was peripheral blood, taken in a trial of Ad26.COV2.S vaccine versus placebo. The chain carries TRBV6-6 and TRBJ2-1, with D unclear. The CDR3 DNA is TGTGCCAGCGGAATGCAGCTACGAAGGTTCGATGAGCAGTTCTTC. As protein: CASGMQLRRFDEQFF.